This is a list of T cell receptor beta chains from one sample in a study of shared clonotypes between healthy human individuals. Assay used: immunoSEQ multiplex PCR; TCRdb lists only in-frame clones, some missing. The table records a few million clones, over 85% of them present only once. The sequenced material came from naive CD8+ T cells from PBMCs. The receptor set was obtained from a man aged 18-30 years in good health. Some clones in this sample may be carry-over from other donors' samples. The CDR3 runs from the conserved cysteine through the conserved F or W. Each record gives: clone size, D gene, CDR3 length, J gene, V gene, CDR3 protein. A D gene is named only where the DNA matches it firmly. Clone size is given for some rows only: seen once, a few or many times, or a class if the clone is expanded.

clone size: .; D gene: .; CDR3 length: 15; J gene: TRBJ1-4; V gene: TRBV7-9; CDR3 protein: CASSVSTGGNEKLFF
clone size: .; D gene: TRBD2; CDR3 length: 15; J gene: TRBJ2-1; V gene: TRBV29-1; CDR3 protein: CSVGRTSGSYNEQFF
clone size: .; D gene: TRBD2; CDR3 length: 15; J gene: TRBJ2-3; V gene: TRBV14; CDR3 protein: CASSPLAGGTDTQYF
clone size: .; D gene: .; CDR3 length: 13; J gene: TRBJ2-7; V gene: TRBV11-2; CDR3 protein: CASRPGTHYEQYF
clone size: .; D gene: .; CDR3 length: 15; J gene: TRBJ2-2; V gene: TRBV7-3; CDR3 protein: CASSPSWGRPGELFF
clone size: .; D gene: .; CDR3 length: 15; J gene: TRBJ2-1; V gene: TRBV10-2; CDR3 protein: CASRPGPLLNNEQFF
clone size: .; D gene: TRBD1; CDR3 length: 17; J gene: TRBJ1-3; V gene: TRBV10-1; CDR3 protein: CARQTAPGQVVGNTIYF
clone size: few; D gene: .; CDR3 length: 9; J gene: TRBJ1-5; V gene: TRBV28; CDR3 protein: CAADQPQHF
clone size: .; D gene: .; CDR3 length: 11; J gene: TRBJ1-2; V gene: TRBV20-1; CDR3 protein: CSTSGGQSYTF
clone size: .; D gene: .; CDR3 length: 16; J gene: TRBJ2-7; V gene: TRBV7-9; CDR3 protein: CASSSGKVVPTHEQYF
clone size: .; D gene: .; CDR3 length: 13; J gene: TRBJ1-4; V gene: TRBV10-2; CDR3 protein: CASRDSFGEKLFF
clone size: once; D gene: TRBD2; CDR3 length: 12; J gene: TRBJ2-7; V gene: TRBV30; CDR3 protein: CAVTGTSGSQYF
clone size: .; D gene: .; CDR3 length: 16; J gene: TRBJ2-1; V gene: TRBV18; CDR3 protein: CASSPLSRGSYNEQFF
clone size: .; D gene: .; CDR3 length: 13; J gene: TRBJ2-7; V gene: TRBV19; CDR3 protein: CASRASSTYEQYF
clone size: .; D gene: .; CDR3 length: 16; J gene: TRBJ2-7; V gene: TRBV19; CDR3 protein: CASSPGRAVGSYEQYF
clone size: .; D gene: TRBD2; CDR3 length: 16; J gene: TRBJ2-7; V gene: TRBV6-5; CDR3 protein: CASSYSSQREGYEQYF
clone size: .; D gene: .; CDR3 length: 14; J gene: TRBJ2-7; V gene: TRBV7-9; CDR3 protein: CASSNRDTYYEQYF
clone size: .; D gene: .; CDR3 length: 12; J gene: TRBJ2-7; V gene: TRBV15; CDR3 protein: CATSRDTYEQYF
clone size: .; D gene: .; CDR3 length: 14; J gene: TRBJ2-3; V gene: TRBV5-5; CDR3 protein: CASSLTGNTDTQYF
clone size: .; D gene: .; CDR3 length: 14; J gene: TRBJ1-4; V gene: TRBV29-1; CDR3 protein: CSVENDSGYEKLFF
clone size: .; D gene: .; CDR3 length: 13; J gene: TRBJ2-1; V gene: TRBV27; CDR3 protein: CASSWGRGNEQFF
clone size: once; D gene: .; CDR3 length: 15; J gene: TRBJ2-1; V gene: TRBV7-9; CDR3 protein: CASSLRAGAFDEQFF
clone size: .; D gene: TRBD2; CDR3 length: 17; J gene: TRBJ2-2; V gene: TRBV4-2; CDR3 protein: CASSQGLREGRSGELFF
clone size: .; D gene: TRBD2; CDR3 length: 16; J gene: TRBJ2-3; V gene: TRBV9; CDR3 protein: CASSVRVAGDTDTQYF
clone size: .; D gene: .; CDR3 length: 15; J gene: TRBJ2-3; V gene: TRBV27; CDR3 protein: CASSLWGSIRDTQYF
clone size: .; D gene: .; CDR3 length: 13; J gene: TRBJ1-1; V gene: TRBV19; CDR3 protein: CASSTRGNTEAFF
clone size: .; D gene: TRBD1; CDR3 length: 12; J gene: TRBJ2-7; V gene: TRBV9; CDR3 protein: CASGQGAYEQYF